These 6 T cell receptor beta chains were all obtained from the same sample, sequenced in a study of T cell repertoires in ileal Crohn's disease. Measured with immunoSEQ multiplex PCR; TCRdb has only the in-frame clones, and not every one. The repertoire holds approximately 8,200 clones, with 60% to 85% as singletons. Sequences were obtained from ileal tissue. These TCRs come from an adult with Crohn's disease.

The gene calls are TRBV18 and TRBJ2-2; maybe TRBD2 (5 bases). There are 15 residues in the CDR3. Germline CDR1 KGHSH, CDR2 LQKENI. Trimming cost V 2 bases and J 5 bases, with 12 bases left between them. This CDR3 is CASSPNEGWTGELFF. CDR3 DNA sequence: TGTGCCAGCTCACCAAACGAGGGTTGGACCGGGGAGCTGTTTTTT.

The V call is TRBV20-1, the J call TRBJ2-3; 7 nucleotides line up with TRBD2. Looked up from germline, CDR1 is DFQATT and CDR2 is SNEGSKA (reference sequence). J lost 10 bases, V lost 5 bases, and 6 bases had no gene match. The CDR3 spans 11 residues. In DNA form, the CDR3 reads TGCAGTGCTGAGCGGGATAGGGCGCAGTATTTT. Encoded protein: CSAERDRAQYF.

The chain employs TRBV4-2 and TRBJ2-1, with TRBD2 matching 11 bases. The CDR3 length is 18 residues. Per the germline V gene, CDR1 is LGHNA and CDR2 is YNFKEQ. Unmatched junction bases numbered 9, after V lost 0 bases and J lost 5 bases. The CDR3 protein is CASSQDPHPGLADNEQFF. In nucleotides, the CDR3 is TGTGCCAGCAGCCAAGATCCCCACCCGGGACTAGCGGACAATGAGCAGTTCTTC.

CDR3 nucleotide sequence: TGTGCCAGCCTCCTTCAGGGGGGAAACAATGAGCAGTTCTTC. Its protein product is CASLLQGGNNEQFF. The chain combines TRBV9 with TRBJ2-1, with D perhaps matching TRBD1 (7 bases). Trimming removed 7 bases from V and 5 bases from J, with 16 bases in between. This CDR3 has 14 residues. Germline assignment: CDR1 SGDLS and CDR2 YYNGEE.

CDR3 nucleotide sequence: TGTGCCAGCAGTGACTCGGGACAGCACAATGAGCAGTTCTTC. It is translated as CASSDSGQHNEQFF. This chain joins TRBV6-4 and TRBJ2-1; 7 nucleotides match TRBD1. V trimming: 0 bases; J trimming: 5 bases; junction bases outside the gene matches: 1. CDR1 MRHNA and CDR2 SNTAGT come from the germline V gene. This CDR3 is 14 amino acids long.

J is TRBJ1-4 and V is TRBV5-5; maybe TRBD1 (6 bases). V was clipped by 2 bases and J by 2 bases, with 7 bases between them. Germline V CDR1 and CDR2: SGHKS, YYEKEE (reference sequence). This CDR3 contains 14 residues. The CDR3 sequence is CASSFRGTNEKLFF. CDR3 bases: TGTGCCAGCAGCTTCAGGGGCACTAATGAAAAACTGTTTTTT.